This is a list of T cell receptor beta chains from one sample in a study of blood T cell repertoires in COVID-19. This table comes from immunoSEQ multiplex PCR, and its TCRdb copy is limited to in-frame clones, with some not included. The sample lists under 400,000 clones, 70% to 90% occurring once. The sequencing input was PBMCs or T cells enriched from blood (not recorded which). Receptors were obtained from a man aged 40-49 years in a cohort exposed to, infected with or recovered from COVID-19 (not recorded which). Each CDR3 is given with its conserved first and last residue. D genes are given only for firm matches. Where a row states a size, it is once, few, many or the class of an expanded clone; other rows omit it.

TRBV20-1	TRBD1	TRBJ2-2	NA	CSASTATGGTGELFF	TGCAGTGCCAGTACCGCGACAGGGGGCACCGGGGAGCTGTTTTTT
TRBV27	TRBD2	TRBJ2-1	NA	CASSLAGEDEQFF	TGTGCCAGCAGTTTAGCGGGAGAGGATGAGCAGTTCTTC
TRBV28	NA	TRBJ1-5	NA	CASSQGNQPQHF	TGTGCCAGCAGTCAGGGCAATCAGCCCCAGCATTTT
TRBV28	NA	TRBJ2-7	NA	CASGPGTAKSYEQYF	TGTGCCAGCGGACCGGGAACCGCGAAGTCCTACGAGCAGTACTTC
TRBV2	NA	TRBJ2-7	NA	CASSPERNYEQYF	TGTGCCAGCAGTCCCGAGCGAAACTACGAGCAGTACTTC
TRBV7-9	TRBD2	TRBJ2-3	NA	CASSPGRGVDTQYF	TGTGCCAGCAGCCCGGGGAGGGGAGTAGATACGCAGTATTTT
TRBV5-1	NA	TRBJ1-4	NA	CASSPRGGDEKLFF	TGCGCCAGCAGCCCCAGGGGTGGGGATGAAAAACTGTTTTTT
TRBV19	TRBD2	TRBJ2-1	few	CASSATSGSVYEQFF	TGTGCCAGTAGTGCGACTAGCGGAAGTGTTTATGAGCAGTTCTTC
TRBV7-9	TRBD1	TRBJ2-3	NA	CASSPGQNTDTQYF	TGTGCCAGCAGCCCGGGACAGAACACAGATACGCAGTATTTT
TRBV5-1	NA	TRBJ1-2	NA	CASSFGGGPQNYGYTF	TGCGCCAGCAGCTTCGGGGGAGGCCCTCAAAACTATGGCTACACCTTC
TRBV5-6	NA	TRBJ1-1	NA	CASSKVANTEAFF	TGTGCCAGCAGCAAAGTGGCGAACACTGAAGCTTTCTTT
TRBV3-1/TRBV3-2	NA	TRBJ1-2	few	CASSQGNSYGYTF	TGTGCCAGCAGCCAAGGTAACAGCTATGGCTACACCTTC
TRBV6-5	TRBD2	TRBJ2-1	NA	CASSRTSEYNEQFF	TGTGCCAGCAGTAGGACTAGCGAATACAATGAGCAGTTCTTC
TRBV6-5	TRBD1	TRBJ2-7	NA	CASRTGAAYEQYF	TGTGCCAGCCGGACAGGGGCGGCCTACGAGCAGTACTTC
TRBV10-3	NA	TRBJ1-2	few	CAISEGGTAAGYTF	TGTGCCATCAGTGAGGGGGGGACCGCCGCGGGCTACACCTTC
TRBV5-1	TRBD1	TRBJ1-1	NA	CASSLTTGSVAEAFF	TGCGCCAGCAGCTTAACGACAGGGTCGGTAGCTGAAGCTTTCTTT
TRBV15	TRBD2	TRBJ2-7	NA	CATSTSGRAGYEQYF	TGTGCCACCAGTACTAGCGGGAGGGCCGGCTACGAGCAGTACTTC
TRBV5-1	TRBD2	TRBJ2-1	NA	CASSLAGREFNEQFF	TGCGCCAGCAGCTTAGCCGGGAGGGAATTCAATGAGCAGTTCTTC
TRBV6-4	NA	TRBJ2-1	NA	CASSDSRGGNEQFF	TGTGCCAGCAGTGACTCACGGGGAGGCAATGAGCAGTTCTTC
TRBV18	NA	TRBJ2-7	NA	CASSLRDNSYEQYF	TGTGCCAGCTCACTCCGGGACAACTCCTACGAGCAGTACTTC
TRBV19	NA	TRBJ1-5	NA	CASSMGGPGGNQPQHF	TGTGCCAGTAGTATGGGGGGTCCCGGCGGCAATCAGCCCCAGCATTTT
TRBV3-1/TRBV3-2	TRBD2	TRBJ2-3	NA	CASSPSGSDTQYF	TGTGCCAGCAGCCCTAGCGGGAGTGATACGCAGTATTTT
TRBV18	TRBD1	TRBJ1-1	NA	CASSGTGGRTEAFF	TGTGCCAGCTCCGGGACAGGGGGCAGAACTGAAGCTTTCTTT
TRBV7-2	TRBD2	TRBJ2-3	NA	CASSFGIYGRAGDTQYF	TGTGCCAGCAGCTTCGGTATTTACGGGAGGGCGGGGGATACGCAGTATTTT
TRBV3-1/TRBV3-2	TRBD2	TRBJ2-1	once	CASSQGTSGIAVEQFF	TGTGCCAGCAGCCAAGGGACTAGCGGGATAGCCGTTGAGCAGTTCTTC
TRBV19	TRBD1	TRBJ2-5	NA	CASSLRQGLETQYF	TGTGCCAGCAGTTTGAGACAGGGCCTAGAGACCCAGTACTTC
TRBV3-1/TRBV3-2	NA	TRBJ1-3	once	CASSQVNRNSGNTIYF	TGTGCCAGCAGCCAAGTCAACAGGAACTCTGGAAACACCATATATTTT
TRBV3-1/TRBV3-2	NA	TRBJ1-4	NA	CASSAGSSGVEKLFF	TGTGCCAGCAGCGCTGGGAGTTCGGGGGTTGAAAAACTGTTTTTT
TRBV18	TRBD2	TRBJ2-3	once	CASSPPGLITDTQYF	TGTGCCAGCTCACCACCGGGACTAATCACAGATACGCAGTATTTT
TRBV6-5	TRBD1	TRBJ1-2	NA	CASSYRTGGYGYTF	TGTGCCAGCAGTTACCGGACAGGGGGTTATGGCTACACCTTC
TRBV6-2/TRBV6-3	TRBD1	TRBJ2-7	once	CASSEQGVTYEQYF	TGTGCCAGCAGCGAACAGGGGGTCACCTACGAGCAGTACTTC
TRBV4-1	TRBD1	TRBJ1-1	NA	CASSQRDSSNTEAFF	TGCGCCAGCAGCCAAAGGGACAGTTCGAACACTGAAGCTTTCTTT
TRBV28	NA	TRBJ2-3	NA	CASSLQRDTQYF	TGTGCCAGCAGTCTCCAGAGGGATACGCAGTATTTT
TRBV4-1	TRBD1	TRBJ1-5	NA	CASSQGGRGQGNQPQHF	TGCGCCAGCAGCCAAGGGGGGCGGGGACAGGGAAATCAGCCCCAGCATTTT
TRBV9	NA	TRBJ2-7	NA	CASSVGPGNYEQYF	TGTGCCAGCAGCGTAGGCCCAGGCAACTACGAGCAGTACTTC
TRBV5-1	NA	TRBJ2-2	NA	CASSAGQTNTGELFF	TGCGCCAGCAGCGCGGGACAGACGAACACCGGGGAGCTGTTTTTT
TRBV10-1	NA	TRBJ1-1	NA	CASRRASNTEAFF	TGCGCCAGCAGGCGGGCCTCGAACACTGAAGCTTTCTTT
TRBV19	NA	TRBJ2-3	NA	CASTIGPRGDTQYF	TGTGCCAGCACAATAGGGCCAAGAGGGGATACGCAGTATTTT
TRBV5-5	TRBD1	TRBJ2-5	NA	CASSSTGTETQYF	TGTGCCAGCAGCTCGACAGGGACGGAGACCCAGTACTTC
TRBV6-5	TRBD1	TRBJ1-6	NA	CASTQGQGNSPLHF	TGTGCCAGCACCCAGGGACAGGGAAATTCACCCCTCCACTTT
TRBV12-3/TRBV12-4	NA	TRBJ2-7	NA	CASPYMTYEQYF	TGTGCCAGCCCTTACATGACCTACGAGCAGTACTTC
TRBV5-1	TRBD1	TRBJ1-2	NA	CASSLGTGGPGYTF	TGCGCCAGCAGCTTGGGGACAGGGGGCCCTGGCTACACCTTC
TRBV27	TRBD1	TRBJ1-2	NA	CASSPHRGRDYGYTF	TGTGCCAGCAGTCCGCACAGGGGGCGAGACTATGGCTACACCTTC